The T cell receptor beta chain under discussion was sequenced for a study of identical twins. Template switching supplied a universal primer site; unique molecular identifiers were carried on the cDNA. TCRdb analysed the 5' RACE reads with MiXCR anew, one entry per CDR3 protein. The sample lists about 300,000 distinct CDR3 sequences; more than 9% were seen once. The ends lost 1 base at V and 8 bases at J; junction bases unmatched: 4. Germline assignment: CDR1 SEHNR and CDR2 FQNEAQ (reference sequence). The CDR3 has 14 residues. This clonotype was picked up a small number of times. Its antigen is unidentified. Study-wide results and caveats: Twin sharing of out-of-frame TCR alpha was underestimated by models in monozygotic pairs. Cord blood's abundant beta clonotypes had fewer insertions, unlike memory repertoires. Less excess twin sharing appeared in beta out-of-frame sequences.

These same data were also listed under a study on yellow fever vaccine responses in identical twins.

The gene calls are TRBV7-9 and TRBJ2-4, with 8 bases identical to TRBD1. Source material: CD8+ T cells sorted from blood. The sequence was obtained from a young woman in good health. The CDR3 coding sequence is TGTGCCAGCAGCTTAGAGACAGGGGCTGACATTCAGTACTTC. Encoded protein: CASSLETGADIQYF.